Below, one TCR beta chain is given with its context. Its antigen is unidentified. The data were obtained in a study of beta chain features in type 1 diabetes. TCRB transcripts that were expressed got sequenced, as all of the isolated RNA had been reverse transcribed. TCRdb's copy holds only in-frame clones and misses some; the assay was immunoSEQ multiplex PCR. The sample consists of 150,000 to 190,000 clones, approximately 12% of them appearing once. Study-level findings and limits: An over-representation of cells with high TCR expression could result from cDNA sequencing. Moderate but significant shortening of TCRB CDR3s was recorded in all four CD4+ subsets from Type 1 diabetes patients. Patients with type 1 diabetes carried fewer insertions and had more deletions at their VDJ junctions.

The CDR3 extends over 15 amino acids. The V gene end was trimmed by 4 bases and the J gene end by 1 base; junction bases not matched to a gene: 6. Germline CDR1 MDHEN, CDR2 SYDVKM. V gene TRBV28 combines with J gene TRBJ1-2; 7 nucleotides agree with TRBD1. What was sequenced was central memory CD4+ T cells from blood. This TCR was sampled from a man between 18 and 29 years old in good health. CDR3 sequence (DNA): TGTGCCAGCAGTTCTACAGGGGCGGGTAACTATGGCTACACCTTC. Translated, it gives CASSSTGAGNYGYTF.